This entry is about one T cell receptor (beta chain). Its matching antigen is unknown. This sample was taken from a study of radiotherapy plus CTLA-4 blockade in lung cancer. General study points: It was early blood T cell clone dynamics, with interferon-beta, that reportedly best predicted response.

The table came from immunoSEQ multiplex PCR; TCRdb's copy has only in-frame clones and leaves some out. The sample includes over 100,000 clones, 81% seen only once; the top ten take roughly 3.5%. Trimming stripped 7 bases from V and 7 bases from J, with 16 bases between. The CDR3 extends over 13 amino acids. Per germline, CDR1 MNHNS and CDR2 SASEGT. This TCR came from a human donor with non-small cell lung cancer that progressed on radiotherapy plus ipilimumab. Some clones in this sample may be carry-over from other donors' samples. This sequence joins TRBV6-1 and TRBJ1-1; no clear D. The specimen was peripheral blood, collected from a patient treated with radiotherapy plus ipilimumab. CDR3 loop: CASNQWGLGEAFF. The DNA of the CDR3 is TGTGCCAGCAACCAGTGGGGTTTGGGTGAAGCTTTCTTT.